The 25 T cell receptor beta chains below come from one sample, sequenced in a study of T cells expressing NK-cell markers. TCRdb re-analyzed the 5' RACE reads; it lists each CDR3 protein once, without DNA. The repertoire table contains 550,000 to 600,000 distinct CDR3 sequences. Sequencing input: blood T cells: a sorted CD56 or NKG2C T cell subset, CD4+ or CD8+ T cells, or bulk PBMC T cells (not recorded which). The origin of the receptors is a man aged 18 to 30 in good health.

V and J are TRBV6-2 or TRBV6-3 and TRBJ2-5; TCRdb gives TRBD1 as the D gene, but with no DNA this cannot be confirmed. The V gene's germline CDR1 is MNHEY and CDR2 SVGEGT. The CDR3 totals 20 residues. CDR3: CASSYSVETRDRAPQETQYF.

The rearrangement links TRBV6-5 to TRBJ1-5; TCRdb's D call, TRBD1, is unchecked because there is no DNA. This CDR3 spans 13 amino acids. Germline CDR1 and CDR2: MNHEY and SVGAGI. The CDR3 loop is CASSYGAGTPYHF.

The rearrangement joins TRBV7-9 to TRBJ2-7; TCRdb's D call of TRBD1 is untestable without DNA. CDR3 length: 15 amino acids. CDR1 and CDR2 (germline): SEHNR, FQNEAQ (reference sequence). The CDR3: CASSFTGRPPYEQYF.

The chain has TRBV20-1 and TRBJ2-3; no DNA is available, so the TRBD2 call from TCRdb remains unchecked. Germline values: CDR1 DFQATT, CDR2 SNEGSKA (reference sequence). The CDR3 runs to 14 residues. CDR3 in amino acids: CSASSWEGPDTQYF.

The CDR3 reads CATSSPGLAGDMFF. The V call is TRBV15, the J call TRBJ2-1; the D gene TCRdb calls, TRBD2, cannot be checked with no DNA. Germline V gene lookup returns CDR1 LNHNV and CDR2 YYDKDF (reference sequence). This CDR3 is 14 amino acids long. The full variable domain, its missing parts supplied by reference TRBV15 and TRBJ2-1, is DAMVIQNPRYQVTQFGKPVTLSCSQTLNHNVMYWYQQKSSQAPKLLFHYYDKDFNNEADTPDNFQSRRPNTSFCFLDIRSPGLGDTAMYLCATSSPGLAGDMFFGPGTRLTVL.

The chain couples TRBV7-2 to TRBJ2-7. CDR3 length: 12 residues. Per the germline V gene, CDR1 is SGHTA and CDR2 is FQGNSA. CDR3 region: CASSWGFAEQYF.

This chain connects TRBV20-1 to TRBJ2-3; TCRdb designates TRBD1, a call that cannot be tested without DNA. Germline V gene data show CDR1 as DFQATT and CDR2 as SNEGSKA (reference sequence). CDR3 size: 14 residues. CDR3 protein: CSASDGGGEDTQYF.

The chain couples TRBV6-5 to TRBJ2-1; TCRdb gives TRBD1 as the D gene, but with no DNA this cannot be confirmed. There are 16 residues in the CDR3. Germline lookup yields CDR1 MNHEY and CDR2 SVGAGI. CDR3 amino acids: CASSHQGVQGGHEQFF.

The gene calls are TRBV15 and TRBJ2-7; TCRdb returns TRBD1, unconfirmable since there is no DNA. Germline V lookup: CDR1 LNHNV, CDR2 YYDKDF (reference sequence). CDR3 length: 16 amino acids. The CDR3 is CATAPLVGQSSYEQYF.

The rearrangement links TRBV5-1 to TRBJ1-1. Germline values: CDR1 SGHRS, CDR2 YFSETQ. The CDR3 is made up of 16 amino acids. CDR3 loop: CASRWDLGEMNTEAFF.

The chain is built from TRBV10-3 and TRBJ2-1. The germline CDR1 and CDR2 sequences are ENHRY and SYGVKD. The length of the CDR3 is 11 residues. This chain's CDR3 is CAISFSNEQFF.

The chain combines TRBV2 with TRBJ2-3; the D call from TCRdb, TRBD1, cannot be confirmed without DNA. Germline V gives CDR1 SNHLY, CDR2 FYNNEI. The CDR3 contains 15 residues. CDR3 sequence: CAGTIQGASTDTQYF.

CDR3 sequence reads: CASSLGMGKNTEAFF. This rearrangement joins TRBV12-3 or TRBV12-4 to TRBJ1-1. The CDR3 spans 15 residues.

V is TRBV6-2 or TRBV6-3 and J is TRBJ2-7; TCRdb indicates TRBD2, and absent DNA this call remains unverified. The germline gives CDR1 MNHEY, CDR2 SVGEGT. The CDR3 runs to 15 residues. CDR3 sequence reads: CASSYSAVSSYEQYF.

This chain uses TRBV7-8 with TRBJ2-5; TCRdb returns TRBD1, unconfirmable since there is no DNA. CDR1 is SGHVS and CDR2 is FQNEAQ in the germline V gene. The CDR3 runs to 14 residues. This CDR3 reads CASSSRPPRETQYF.

The CDR3: CAVSQGFYNEQFF. The chain carries TRBV6-1 and TRBJ2-1; the D gene TCRdb calls, TRBD1, cannot be checked with no DNA. The CDR3 loop spans 13 amino acids. Germline-derived CDR1 and CDR2 are MNHNS and SASEGT.

The rearrangement joins TRBV29-1 to TRBJ1-5; the TCRdb call, TRBD1, lacks DNA for checking. This CDR3 is built from 13 residues. Germline CDR1 is SQVTM and CDR2 is ANQGSEA. The CDR3 sequence: CSASDTNNQPQHF.

The chain combines TRBV20-1 with TRBJ1-1. Per germline, CDR1 DFQATT and CDR2 SNEGSKA (reference sequence). This CDR3 spans 12 amino acids. CDR3 region: CSAAVTYTEAFF.

This chain links TRBV7-6 with TRBJ2-7; TCRdb outputs TRBD1, but without DNA this stays unchecked. The germline V gene encodes CDR1 SGHVS and CDR2 FNYEAQ. The CDR3 runs 16 residues. This CDR3 reads CASSTTPGQGSYEQYF.

This rearrangement joins TRBV20-1 to TRBJ1-5; the D call from TCRdb, TRBD1, cannot be confirmed without DNA. The CDR3 totals 14 residues. Per germline, CDR1 DFQATT and CDR2 SNEGSKA (reference sequence). This chain's CDR3 is CSAPLPGGNQPQHF.

The chain is built from TRBV15 and TRBJ1-1; no DNA is available, so the TRBD1 call from TCRdb remains unchecked. Germline CDR1 and CDR2: LNHNV and YYDKDF (reference sequence). The CDR3 covers 13 residues. This chain's CDR3 is CATSEGGGRAAFF. Complete variable domain (other parts from reference TRBV15 and TRBJ1-1): DAMVIQNPRYQVTQFGKPVTLSCSQTLNHNVMYWYQQKSSQAPKLLFHYYDKDFNNEADTPDNFQSRRPNTSFCFLDIRSPGLGDTAMYLCATSEGGGRAAFFGQGTRLTVV.

The CDR3 loop reads CSALPGLAGEGETQYF. This chain uses TRBV20-1 with TRBJ2-5; TCRdb's assignment of TRBD2 cannot be checked, as there is no DNA. The CDR3 totals 16 residues. CDR1 is DFQATT, CDR2 SNEGSKA, per germline (reference sequence).

The chain recombines TRBV3-1 with TRBJ1-4; TCRdb indicates TRBD1, and absent DNA this call remains unverified. Germline V gives CDR1 LGHDT, CDR2 YNNKEL (reference sequence). This CDR3 region has 15 residues. CDR3 residues: CASRSQGGKREKLFF.

The V call is TRBV7-3, the J call TRBJ2-3; the TRBD2 assignment by TCRdb is unverifiable without DNA. This CDR3 is built from 19 residues. Germline V gives CDR1 SGHTA, CDR2 FQGTGA. The CDR3 spells CASSLTGLEGEWGTDTQYF. Together with reference TRBV7-3 and TRBJ2-3, the CDR3 gives the full variable domain: GAGVSQTPSNKVTEKGKYVELRCDPISGHTALYWYRQSLGQGPEFLIYFQGTGAADDSGLPNDRFFAVRPEGSVSTLKIQRTERGDSAVYLCASSLTGLEGEWGTDTQYFGPGTRLTVL.

This chain links TRBV9 with TRBJ1-2; TCRdb lists TRBD1, though no DNA is available to test this call. The CDR3 has 14 amino acids. CDR1 and CDR2 from the germline V gene are SGDLS and YYNGEE. The CDR3 is CASSTGVEAYGYTF.